These T cell receptor beta chains were read from a single sample in a study of CD8+CD57+ T cells in acquired aplastic anemia. TCRdb re-called the reads with MiXCR, one entry per CDR3 protein. The sample carries about 180,000 distinct CDR3 sequences, 46% recorded once. Sequencing used sorted CD4+, CD8+, or CD8+CD57+ T cells (not recorded which) from PBMCs. Receptor source: a human donor in good health. The CDR3 runs from the conserved cysteine through the conserved F or W. Fields, in order: V gene, clone size, D gene, J gene, CDR3 protein, CDR3 DNA. The D gene is left open where the match is weak. Not all rows give a size; the values are once, few, many and, for expanded clones, a class.

v_call: TRBV20-1
clone_size: NA
d_call: TRBD2
j_call: TRBJ2-3
cdr3_aa: CSATSGRARNEQYF
cdr3_nt: TGCAGTGCCACGTCGGGGAGGGCCCGGAATGAGCAGTATTTT

v_call: TRBV9
clone_size: NA
d_call: NA
j_call: TRBJ2-5
cdr3_aa: CASSVNQTQYF
cdr3_nt: TGTGCCAGCAGCGTAAACCAGACCCAGTACTTC

v_call: TRBV20-1
clone_size: NA
d_call: NA
j_call: TRBJ1-2
cdr3_aa: CSATGGYGYTF
cdr3_nt: TGCAGCGCTACTGGCGGCTATGGCTACACCTTC

v_call: TRBV24-1
clone_size: many
d_call: NA
j_call: TRBJ1-5
cdr3_aa: CATSDNRERQPQHF
cdr3_nt: TGTGCCACCAGTGATAATAGGGAAAGACAGCCCCAGCATTTT

v_call: TRBV19
clone_size: NA
d_call: TRBD1
j_call: TRBJ1-4
cdr3_aa: CASRDSGTGTEKLFF
cdr3_nt: TGTGCCAGTAGGGATTCCGGGACAGGGACCGAAAAACTGTTTTTT

v_call: TRBV25-1
clone_size: NA
d_call: NA
j_call: TRBJ1-1
cdr3_aa: CASRGGQARNTEAFF
cdr3_nt: TGTGCCAGCAGGGGGGGGCAGGCCCGGAACACTGAAGCTTTCTTT

v_call: TRBV5-1
clone_size: NA
d_call: TRBD1
j_call: TRBJ1-2
cdr3_aa: CASSLAPGQGNYGYTF
cdr3_nt: TGCGCCAGCAGCTTGGCCCCGGGACAGGGCAACTATGGCTACACCTTC

v_call: TRBV20-1
clone_size: many
d_call: TRBD2
j_call: TRBJ2-7
cdr3_aa: CSAQAGRYEQYF
cdr3_nt: TGCAGTGCTCAAGCGGGACGCTACGAGCAGTACTTC

v_call: TRBV6-1
clone_size: NA
d_call: NA
j_call: TRBJ2-7
cdr3_aa: CASSARTPAPAYEQYF
cdr3_nt: TGTGCCAGCAGCGCGAGGACTCCGGCACCCGCCTACGAGCAGTACTTC

v_call: TRBV19
clone_size: NA
d_call: NA
j_call: TRBJ1-6
cdr3_aa: CASSLRADNSPLHF
cdr3_nt: TGTGCCAGTAGTCTCCGGGCGGATAATTCACCCCTCCACTTT

v_call: TRBV3-1
clone_size: once
d_call: NA
j_call: TRBJ2-7
cdr3_aa: CASSPPHGGYEQYF
cdr3_nt: TGTGCCAGCAGCCCTCCTCATGGGGGTTACGAGCAGTACTTC

v_call: TRBV6-5
clone_size: NA
d_call: NA
j_call: TRBJ1-1
cdr3_aa: CASSYSRVNTEAFF
cdr3_nt: TGTGCCAGCAGTTACTCCAGGGTGAACACTGAAGCTTTCTTT

v_call: TRBV7-4
clone_size: NA
d_call: NA
j_call: TRBJ1-5
cdr3_aa: CASSPYLKENQPQHF
cdr3_nt: TGTGCCAGCAGTCCGTATCTTAAGGAGAATCAGCCCCAGCATTTT

v_call: TRBV7-6
clone_size: many
d_call: NA
j_call: TRBJ2-1
cdr3_aa: CASSPLRGVGLNEQFF
cdr3_nt: TGTGCCAGCAGCCCTCTTCGGGGAGTAGGGCTCAATGAGCAGTTCTTC

v_call: TRBV7-9
clone_size: many
d_call: NA
j_call: TRBJ2-7
cdr3_aa: CASSLNYEQYF
cdr3_nt: TGTGCCAGCAGCCTCAACTACGAGCAGTACTTC

v_call: TRBV11-2
clone_size: NA
d_call: TRBD2
j_call: TRBJ2-2
cdr3_aa: CASSLGGLAGGNTGELFF
cdr3_nt: TGTGCCAGCAGCTTAGGAGGACTAGCGGGAGGGAACACCGGGGAGCTGTTTTTT

v_call: TRBV12-3/TRBV12-4
clone_size: NA
d_call: NA
j_call: TRBJ2-2
cdr3_aa: CAGSLRTHNTGELFF
cdr3_nt: TGTGCCGGCAGTTTGCGGACTCACAACACCGGGGAGCTGTTTTTT

v_call: TRBV6-4
clone_size: many
d_call: NA
j_call: TRBJ2-2
cdr3_aa: CASSDRDTGELFF
cdr3_nt: TGTGCCAGCAGTGACAGGGACACCGGGGAGCTGTTTTTT

v_call: TRBV12-3/TRBV12-4
clone_size: NA
d_call: TRBD1
j_call: TRBJ2-7
cdr3_aa: CASRSGTGYEQYF
cdr3_nt: TGTGCCAGCAGGTCCGGGACAGGGTACGAGCAGTACTTC

v_call: TRBV20-1
clone_size: many
d_call: NA
j_call: TRBJ2-6
cdr3_aa: CSADSSSGANVLTF
cdr3_nt: TGCAGTGCTGACAGCTCCTCTGGGGCCAACGTCCTGACTTTC

v_call: TRBV12-3/TRBV12-4
clone_size: few
d_call: TRBD1
j_call: TRBJ1-2
cdr3_aa: CASSLETGGYTF
cdr3_nt: TGTGCCAGCAGTTTAGAGACAGGGGGCTACACCTTC

v_call: TRBV25-1
clone_size: NA
d_call: TRBD1
j_call: TRBJ1-2
cdr3_aa: CASSGEGPGQIYGYTF
cdr3_nt: TGTGCCAGCAGTGGGGAGGGACCGGGACAGATATATGGCTACACCTTC

v_call: TRBV20-1
clone_size: NA
d_call: NA
j_call: TRBJ1-6
cdr3_aa: CSASSGINSPLHF
cdr3_nt: TGCAGTGCTAGTTCGGGAATTAATTCACCCCTCCACTTT

v_call: TRBV12-3/TRBV12-4
clone_size: many
d_call: NA
j_call: TRBJ1-4
cdr3_aa: CASSLGAGTNEKLFF
cdr3_nt: TGTGCCAGCAGTTTAGGTGCAGGAACTAATGAAAAACTGTTTTTT

v_call: TRBV9
clone_size: NA
d_call: NA
j_call: TRBJ2-2
cdr3_aa: CASSERTELSPGTQNTGELFF
cdr3_nt: TGTGCCAGCAGCGAACGGACAGAGCTTAGCCCCGGGACTCAGAACACCGGGGAGCTGTTTTTT

v_call: TRBV5-1
clone_size: many
d_call: NA
j_call: TRBJ2-3
cdr3_aa: CASSPGHSMGTDTQYF
cdr3_nt: TGCGCCAGCTCCCCAGGGCACTCCATGGGCACAGATACGCAGTATTTT

v_call: TRBV27
clone_size: few
d_call: NA
j_call: TRBJ1-5
cdr3_aa: CASSLGWTDQPQHF
cdr3_nt: TGTGCCAGCAGTTTGGGATGGACAGATCAGCCCCAGCATTTT

v_call: TRBV7-2
clone_size: many
d_call: TRBD2
j_call: TRBJ2-2
cdr3_aa: CASSLVAGGSPGELFF
cdr3_nt: TGTGCCAGCAGCTTAGTAGCGGGAGGGTCTCCCGGGGAGCTGTTTTTT

v_call: TRBV6-1
clone_size: many
d_call: TRBD2
j_call: TRBJ2-5
cdr3_aa: CASSRPPGLVETQYF
cdr3_nt: TGTGCCAGCAGCCGACCCCCGGGACTAGTAGAGACCCAGTACTTC

v_call: TRBV5-1
clone_size: NA
d_call: TRBD2
j_call: TRBJ2-2
cdr3_aa: CASSRGVGNTGELFF
cdr3_nt: TGCGCCAGCAGCCGGGGGGTAGGGAACACCGGGGAGCTGTTTTTT

v_call: TRBV12-3/TRBV12-4
clone_size: NA
d_call: TRBD2
j_call: TRBJ2-7
cdr3_aa: CASSLSGTSGSEQYF
cdr3_nt: TGTGCCAGCAGTTTATCGGGGACTAGCGGCTCCGAGCAGTACTTC

v_call: TRBV6-2/TRBV6-3
clone_size: many
d_call: NA
j_call: TRBJ2-1
cdr3_aa: CASSQYNEQFF
cdr3_nt: TGTGCCAGCAGCCAATACAATGAGCAGTTCTTC

v_call: TRBV20-1
clone_size: NA
d_call: TRBD1
j_call: TRBJ1-2
cdr3_aa: CSARGLTYRGGSGYGYTF
cdr3_nt: TGCAGTGCTAGAGGACTTACATACAGGGGAGGATCTGGCTATGGCTACACCTTC

v_call: TRBV10-3
clone_size: many
d_call: TRBD1
j_call: TRBJ2-6
cdr3_aa: CAISNRQGWNSGANVLTF
cdr3_nt: TGTGCCATCAGTAATCGACAGGGTTGGAACTCTGGGGCCAACGTCCTGACTTTC

v_call: TRBV24-1
clone_size: many
d_call: TRBD1
j_call: TRBJ2-1
cdr3_aa: CATSDRTGDNEQFF
cdr3_nt: TGTGCCACCAGTGACCGGACAGGGGATAATGAGCAGTTCTTC

v_call: TRBV5-4
clone_size: many
d_call: TRBD2
j_call: TRBJ2-1
cdr3_aa: CASSLETSGYNEQFF
cdr3_nt: TGTGCCAGCAGCTTGGAGACTAGCGGCTACAATGAGCAGTTCTTC

v_call: TRBV5-6
clone_size: many
d_call: NA
j_call: TRBJ2-5
cdr3_aa: CASSFGFTQETQYF
cdr3_nt: TGTGCCAGCAGCTTTGGATTCACCCAAGAGACCCAGTACTTC

v_call: TRBV7-9
clone_size: NA
d_call: NA
j_call: TRBJ1-2
cdr3_aa: CASSPQPGEGGYTF
cdr3_nt: TGTGCCAGCAGCCCTCAGCCAGGGGAGGGTGGCTACACCTTC

v_call: TRBV11-2
clone_size: NA
d_call: NA
j_call: TRBJ2-1
cdr3_aa: CASSRRGSRGPGVDEQFF
cdr3_nt: TGTGCCAGCAGTCGGCGTGGATCAAGGGGGCCGGGGGTCGATGAGCAGTTCTTC

v_call: TRBV19
clone_size: NA
d_call: NA
j_call: TRBJ2-7
cdr3_aa: CASSISGSNYEQYF
cdr3_nt: TGTGCCAGTAGTATAAGTGGGAGTAACTACGAGCAGTACTTC

v_call: TRBV14
clone_size: many
d_call: TRBD1
j_call: TRBJ2-3
cdr3_aa: CASSQWDRRADTQYF
cdr3_nt: TGTGCCAGCAGCCAATGGGACAGGAGGGCAGATACGCAGTATTTT

v_call: TRBV10-2
clone_size: many
d_call: TRBD1
j_call: TRBJ1-1
cdr3_aa: CASSSLGTENTEAFF
cdr3_nt: TGCGCCAGCAGTTCCCTCGGGACAGAGAACACTGAAGCTTTCTTT